This T cell receptor (beta chain) was documented in a study of shared clonotypes between healthy human individuals. Study at large: Each donor's CD4 naive and CD4 memory cells filled three plates apiece, CD8 naive two, and CD8 memory one. Whole-study findings and limits: Donor clonotype sharing was expected to depend on sequencing depth. What naive subsets generally showed was a larger estimated richness than memory subsets showed.

V was trimmed by 0 bases and J by 7 bases, leaving 8 bases between them. This CDR3 has 14 amino acids. Per germline, CDR1 SGHKS and CDR2 YYEKEE (reference sequence). A deep-level run was used for the assay. Data came from immunoSEQ multiplex PCR; TCRdb stores just in-frame clones and leaves some out. The data show around 2.3 million clones, around 95% seen once. With regard to this clone: Its antigen is as yet unknown.

The sequenced material came from naive CD4+ T cells sorted from blood. The subset: CD45RA+ positively selected. The source is a man in his late teens or twenties in good health. The chain couples TRBV5-5 to TRBJ1-6, with unresolved D. The CDR3 region is CASSLVWLNSPLHF. DNA for the CDR3: TGTGCCAGCAGCTTGGTATGGTTGAATTCACCCCTCCACTTT.